Reported below is one T cell receptor beta chain. Germline loops: CDR1 SQVTM, CDR2 ANQGSEA. The CDR3 extends over 12 amino acids. V lost 6 bases to trimming and J lost 1 base, with 9 bases between them. The assay was immunoSEQ multiplex PCR, and TCRdb's table has in-frame clones only and misses some. The sample lists some 30,000 clones, over 85% occurring once. This sample stems from a study of technical replicates of blood from several donors. This sequence originates from a human donor in good health. Some clones in this sample may be carry-over from other donors' samples. Sequencing was done on a sample of PBMCs. The chain links TRBV29-1 to TRBJ1-1; no reliable D call. CDR3 DNA sequence: TGCAGCGTGAGACATCGGAACACTGAAGCTTTCTTT. Translated, it gives CSVRHRNTEAFF.